This T cell receptor (beta chain) was captured by sequencing in a study of tumor-infiltrating lymphocytes in primary liver carcinoma. Total RNA and DNA came together from approximately 20-30 mg of bulk tissue without cell sorting. Tumor samples each held over 85% viable tumor cells. Starting from around 0.45 ug of total RNA, TCR beta cDNA was produced with a primer in the constant region. The TCR beta library was amplified through three nested multiplex PCR rounds in a modified ARM-PCR procedure. Via MiXCR, TCRdb re-called the multiplex PCR reads, giving one row per CDR3 protein. This table holds approximately 79,000 distinct CDR3 sequences, roughly two thirds found once. In the case of this clonotype: A much larger clone differs by one base, so this may be a read error.

The clonotype comes from a man aged 40-49 years with primary liver carcinoma and hepatitis B virus infection. The sequenced sample was liver tumor tissue from sampling region 4. Subset noted: tumor region T4, right-lateral pole.

CDR3: CSAREVAGLPFMETQYF. The CDR3 nucleotides read TGCAGTGCTAGAGAGGTAGCGGGTCTTCCCTTTATGGAGACCCAGTACTTC. The V gene is TRBV20-1, the J gene TRBJ2-5; 7 bases match TRBD2. Germline V CDR1 and CDR2: DFQATT, SNEGSKA (reference sequence). The CDR3 totals 17 residues. With 0 bases clipped from V and 5 bases from J, the junction kept 15 bases outside the gene matches.